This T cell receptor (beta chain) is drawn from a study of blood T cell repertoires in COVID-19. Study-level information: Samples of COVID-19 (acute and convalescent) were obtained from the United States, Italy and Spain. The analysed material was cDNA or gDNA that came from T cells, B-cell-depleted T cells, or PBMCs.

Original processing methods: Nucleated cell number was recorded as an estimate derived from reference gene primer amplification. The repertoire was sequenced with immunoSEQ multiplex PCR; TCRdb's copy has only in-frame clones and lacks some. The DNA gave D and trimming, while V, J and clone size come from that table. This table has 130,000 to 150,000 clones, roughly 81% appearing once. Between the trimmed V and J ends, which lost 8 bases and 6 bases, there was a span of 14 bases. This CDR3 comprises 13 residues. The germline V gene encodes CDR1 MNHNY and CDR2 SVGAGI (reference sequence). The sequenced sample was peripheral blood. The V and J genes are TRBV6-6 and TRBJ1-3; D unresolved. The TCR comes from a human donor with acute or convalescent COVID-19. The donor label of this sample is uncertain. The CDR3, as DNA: TGTGCCAGCGACCCGGGAGCCCCAAACACCATATATTTT. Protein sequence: CASDPGAPNTIYF.